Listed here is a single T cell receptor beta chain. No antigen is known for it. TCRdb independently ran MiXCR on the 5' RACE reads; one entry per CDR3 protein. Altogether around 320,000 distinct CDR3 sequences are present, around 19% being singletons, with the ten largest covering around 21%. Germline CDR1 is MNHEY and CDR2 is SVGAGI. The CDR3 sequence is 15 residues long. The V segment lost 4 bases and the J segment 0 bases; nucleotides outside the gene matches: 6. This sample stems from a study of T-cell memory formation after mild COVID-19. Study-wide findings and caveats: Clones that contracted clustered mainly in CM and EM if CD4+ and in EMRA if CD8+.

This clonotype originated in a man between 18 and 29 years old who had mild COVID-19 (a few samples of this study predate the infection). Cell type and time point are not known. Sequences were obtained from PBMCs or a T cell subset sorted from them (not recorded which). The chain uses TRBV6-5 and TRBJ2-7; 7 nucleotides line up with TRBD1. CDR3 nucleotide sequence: TGTGCCAGCAGTTTCGGACAGGCAACCTCCTACGAGCAGTACTTC. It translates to CASSFGQATSYEQYF.